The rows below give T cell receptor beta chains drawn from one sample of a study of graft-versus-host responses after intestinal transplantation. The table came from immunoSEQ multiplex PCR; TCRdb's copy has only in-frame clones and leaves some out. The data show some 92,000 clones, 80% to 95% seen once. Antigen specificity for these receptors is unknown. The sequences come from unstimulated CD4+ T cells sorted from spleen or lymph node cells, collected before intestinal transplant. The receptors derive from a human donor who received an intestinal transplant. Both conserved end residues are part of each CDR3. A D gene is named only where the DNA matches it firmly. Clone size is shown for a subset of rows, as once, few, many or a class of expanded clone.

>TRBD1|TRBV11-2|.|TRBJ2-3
TGTGCCAGCAGCCCTGACAGGGAGACGCAGTATTTT
CASSPDRETQYF
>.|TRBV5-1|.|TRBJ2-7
TGCGCCAGCAGCTTGGGTGTGGGGCGCACCTACGAGCAGTACTTC
CASSLGVGRTYEQYF
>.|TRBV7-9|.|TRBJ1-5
TGTGCCAGCAGCTCAGGTTTTACCCAGCATTTT
CASSSGFTQHF
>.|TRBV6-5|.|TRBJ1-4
TGTGCCAGCGCTGGAGGAGGTGAAAAACTGTTTTTT
CASAGGGEKLFF
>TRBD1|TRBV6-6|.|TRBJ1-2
TGTGCCAGCCTCGACAGGGCGCGTGGCTACACCTTC
CASLDRARGYTF
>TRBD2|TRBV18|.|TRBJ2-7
TGTGCCAGCTCATCCCCGAGAGGTAGCGGGACCTCCTACGAGCAGTACTTC
CASSSPRGSGTSYEQYF
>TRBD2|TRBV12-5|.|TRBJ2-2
TGTGCTAGTGGTTTGGTGACAGCGGGAGGGCCCACCGGGGAGCTGTTTTTT
CASGLVTAGGPTGELFF
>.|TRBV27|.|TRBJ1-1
TGTGCCAGCCATGCAGGGAGTGGCACTGAAGCTTTCTTT
CASHAGSGTEAFF
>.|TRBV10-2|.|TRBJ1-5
TGCGCCAGCAGTGAGAGGGGATTTAGCAATCAGCCCCAGCATTTT
CASSERGFSNQPQHF
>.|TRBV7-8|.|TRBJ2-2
TGTGCCAGCAGCTTAGCGGACACCGGGGAGCTGTTTTTT
CASSLADTGELFF
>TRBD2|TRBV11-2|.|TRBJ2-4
TGTGCCAGCAGCCCCCGGGGGGGGTTAGCCAAAAACATTCAGTACTTC
CASSPRGGLAKNIQYF
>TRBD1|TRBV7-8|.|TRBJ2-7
TGTGCCAGCAGCAAGGACAGGGGATACGAGCAGTACTTC
CASSKDRGYEQYF
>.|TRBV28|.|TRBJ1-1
TGTGCCAGCAGCCCAGGAGGGGCGGGCACTGAAGCTTTCTTT
CASSPGGAGTEAFF
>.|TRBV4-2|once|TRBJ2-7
TGTGCCAGCAGCCCCCTGGCTACTTACTCCTACGAGCAGTACTTC
CASSPLATYSYEQYF
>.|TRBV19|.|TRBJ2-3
TGTGCCAGTAGACCGACCGGCACAGATACGCAGTATTTT
CASRPTGTDTQYF
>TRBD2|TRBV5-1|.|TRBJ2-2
TGCGCCAGCACCGGGACTAGCGGGAGAGAGGGGGAGCTGTTTTTT
CASTGTSGREGELFF
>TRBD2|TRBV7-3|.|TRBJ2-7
TGTGCCAGCAGCAAGACTAGCGGGACTTCCCAGTACTTC
CASSKTSGTSQYF
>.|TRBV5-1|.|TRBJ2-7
TGCGCCAGCAGCTTGCAAGGGGTTACCTACGAGCAGTACTTC
CASSLQGVTYEQYF
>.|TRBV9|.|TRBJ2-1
TGTGCCAGCAGCGTAGCCCTGAGCTCCTACAATGAGCAGTTCTTC
CASSVALSSYNEQFF
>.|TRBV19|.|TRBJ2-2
TGTGCCAGTACCCCCCCTGGGAGTCGGGACGGGGAGCTGTTTTTT
CASTPPGSRDGELFF
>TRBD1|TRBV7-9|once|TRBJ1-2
TGTGCCAGCAGCCTCTCGGGACAGGGGATGTGGGGCTACACCTTC
CASSLSGQGMWGYTF
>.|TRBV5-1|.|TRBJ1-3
TGCGCCAGCAGCTTAGGACAGACTGGAAACACCATATATTTT
CASSLGQTGNTIYF
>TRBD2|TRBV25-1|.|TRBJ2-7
TGTGCCAGCAGTGAATATAGCGGGACTAGATACGAGCAGTACTTC
CASSEYSGTRYEQYF
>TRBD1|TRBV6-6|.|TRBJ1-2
TGTGCCAGCAGCCAGGGGGGCGGCTACACCTTC
CASSQGGGYTF
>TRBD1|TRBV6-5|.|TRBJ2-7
TGTGCCAGCAGTTACACGTGGACAGGGGGCTACGAGCAGTACTTC
CASSYTWTGGYEQYF
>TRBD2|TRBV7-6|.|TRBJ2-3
TGTGCCAGCAGCCCCCGACTAGCGGGAGGGAGAACAGATACGCAGTATTTT
CASSPRLAGGRTDTQYF
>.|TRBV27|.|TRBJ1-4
TGTGCCAGCAGTTCCATTTTAGGGGGAGGGGATGAAAAACTGTTTTTT
CASSSILGGGDEKLFF
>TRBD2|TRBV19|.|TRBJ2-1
TGTGCCAGTTTCGGCGGGACTAGCGGTCGAACCGCGGAGCAGTTCTTC
CASFGGTSGRTAEQFF
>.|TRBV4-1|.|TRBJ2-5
TGCGCCAGCAGCCAAGGAGACCGGGAGCTCCAAGAGACCCAGTACTTC
CASSQGDRELQETQYF
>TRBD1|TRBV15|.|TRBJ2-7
TGTGCCACCAGCTCCCGGACAGGGTCAGCCGAGCAGTACTTC
CATSSRTGSAEQYF
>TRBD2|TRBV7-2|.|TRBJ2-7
TGTGCCAGCAGCGCTCGGACTAGCGCCGCCTACGAGCAGTACTTC
CASSARTSAAYEQYF
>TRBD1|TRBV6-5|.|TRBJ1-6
TGTGCCAGCGGAGACTCCCACGAAGGGGGCTCACCCCTCCACTTT
CASGDSHEGGSPLHF
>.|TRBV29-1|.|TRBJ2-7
TGCAGCGTCGTAGGAACGGGTGAGCAGTACTTC
CSVVGTGEQYF
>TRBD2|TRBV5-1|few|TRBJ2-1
TGCGCCAGCAGCTTGTGGGCTAGCGGGTTCCTATACAATGAGCAGTTCTTC
CASSLWASGFLYNEQFF
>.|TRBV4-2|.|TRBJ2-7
TGTGCCAGCAGCCAAGTTTCCTTCAACGAGCAGTACTTC
CASSQVSFNEQYF
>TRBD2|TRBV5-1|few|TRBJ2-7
TGCGCCAGCAGCTTGGATGGGCTAGCGGGGGGCTACGAGCAGTACTTC
CASSLDGLAGGYEQYF
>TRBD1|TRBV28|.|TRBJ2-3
TGTGCCAGCAGTCGCCGGGACAGAGACACAGATACGCAGTATTTT
CASSRRDRDTDTQYF
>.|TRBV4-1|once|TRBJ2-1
TGCGCCAGCAGCGACGAAACATTCCGGGACATCTACAATGAGCAGTTCTTC
CASSDETFRDIYNEQFF
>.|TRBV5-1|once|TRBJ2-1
TGCGCCAGCAGCTTGGGATACAGGATACAAGACAATGAGCAGTTCTTC
CASSLGYRIQDNEQFF
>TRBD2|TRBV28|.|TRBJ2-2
TGTGCCAGCAGTTCTAGCGGGAAGGCGAACACCGGGGAGCTGTTTTTT
CASSSSGKANTGELFF
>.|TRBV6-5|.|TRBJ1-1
TGTGCCAGCAGTTACTCCCGGCGCACTGAAGCTTTCTTT
CASSYSRRTEAFF
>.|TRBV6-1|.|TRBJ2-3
TGTGCCAGCACCCTACGGGACTTCTTCGCGGATACGCAGTATTTT
CASTLRDFFADTQYF
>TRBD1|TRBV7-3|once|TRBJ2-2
TGTGCCAGCAGCCTCCGACAGGGGACCGGGGAGCTGTTTTTT
CASSLRQGTGELFF
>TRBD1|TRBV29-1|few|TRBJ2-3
TGCAGCGTTCTAATCGGGACAGGGGGAGATACGCAGTATTTT
CSVLIGTGGDTQYF
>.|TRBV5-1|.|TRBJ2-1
TGCGCCAGCAGCTTGTTTACGGGCCTCTCCTACAATGAGCAGTTCTTC
CASSLFTGLSYNEQFF
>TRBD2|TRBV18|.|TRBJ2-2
TGTGCCACCGTACGGAAACTAGCGGGGTTCCCGGAGCTGTTTTTT
CATVRKLAGFPELFF
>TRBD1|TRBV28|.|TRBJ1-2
TGTGCCAGCAGTTTTCCGGCGCCCCTCCGGGACAGGGAGGATGGCTACACCTTC
CASSFPAPLRDREDGYTF
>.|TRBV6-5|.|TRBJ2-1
TGTGCCAGCAGTTCCCCCCTTGAAGGCCGGAATGAGCAGTTCTTC
CASSSPLEGRNEQFF
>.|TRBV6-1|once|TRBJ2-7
TGTGCCAGCAGCCTAGGGGTCCACGAGCAGTACTTC
CASSLGVHEQYF